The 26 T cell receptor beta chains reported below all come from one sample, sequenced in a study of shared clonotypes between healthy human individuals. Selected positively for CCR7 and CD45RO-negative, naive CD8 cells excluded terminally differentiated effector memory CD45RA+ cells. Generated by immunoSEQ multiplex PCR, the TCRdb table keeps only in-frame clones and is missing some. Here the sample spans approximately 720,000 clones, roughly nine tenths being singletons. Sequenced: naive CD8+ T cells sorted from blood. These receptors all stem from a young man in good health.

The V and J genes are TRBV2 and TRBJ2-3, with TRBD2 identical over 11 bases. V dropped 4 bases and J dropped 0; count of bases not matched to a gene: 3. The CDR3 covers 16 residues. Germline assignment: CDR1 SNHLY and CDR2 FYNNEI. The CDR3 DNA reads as TGTGCCAGCAGTGCGGGACTAGCGGCTAGCACAGATACGCAGTATTTT. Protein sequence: CASSAGLAASTDTQYF.

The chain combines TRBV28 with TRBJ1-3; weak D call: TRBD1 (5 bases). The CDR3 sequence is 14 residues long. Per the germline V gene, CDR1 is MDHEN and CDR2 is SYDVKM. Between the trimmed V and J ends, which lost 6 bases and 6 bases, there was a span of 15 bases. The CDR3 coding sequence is TGTGCCAGCAGGGAGGCGGGGGTGGAAAACACCATATATTTT. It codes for CASREAGVENTIYF.

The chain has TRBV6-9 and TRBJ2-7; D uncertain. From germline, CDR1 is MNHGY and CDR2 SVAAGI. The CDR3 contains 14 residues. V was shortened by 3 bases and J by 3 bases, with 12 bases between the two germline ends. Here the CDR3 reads CASSYSKRGYEQYF. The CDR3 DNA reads TGTGCCAGCAGTTACTCGAAGCGAGGCTACGAGCAGTACTTC.

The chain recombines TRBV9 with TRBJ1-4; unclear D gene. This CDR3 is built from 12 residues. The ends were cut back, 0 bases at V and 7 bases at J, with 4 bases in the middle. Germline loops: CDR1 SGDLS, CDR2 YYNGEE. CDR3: CASSVEGEKLFF. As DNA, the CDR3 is TGTGCCAGCAGCGTAGAGGGTGAAAAACTGTTTTTT.

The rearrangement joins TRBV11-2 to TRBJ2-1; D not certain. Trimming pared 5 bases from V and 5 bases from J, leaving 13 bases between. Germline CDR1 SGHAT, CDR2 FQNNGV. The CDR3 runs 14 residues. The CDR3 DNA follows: TGTGCCAGCAGCCACACGGAGAAGCACAATGAGCAGTTCTTC. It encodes CASSHTEKHNEQFF.

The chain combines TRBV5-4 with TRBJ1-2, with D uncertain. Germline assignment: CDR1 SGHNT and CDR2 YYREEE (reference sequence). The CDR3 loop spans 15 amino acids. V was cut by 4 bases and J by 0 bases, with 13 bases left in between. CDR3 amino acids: CASSGNKTTNYGYTF. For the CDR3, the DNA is TGTGCCAGCAGCGGCAACAAAACTACTAACTATGGCTACACCTTC.

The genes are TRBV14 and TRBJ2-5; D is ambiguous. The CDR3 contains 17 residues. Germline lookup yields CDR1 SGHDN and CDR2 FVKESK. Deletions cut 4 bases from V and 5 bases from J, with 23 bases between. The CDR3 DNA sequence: TGTGCCAGCAGCCCAAGATTTGGGGAACCCGGCGGCGAGACCCAGTACTTC. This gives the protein CASSPRFGEPGGETQYF.

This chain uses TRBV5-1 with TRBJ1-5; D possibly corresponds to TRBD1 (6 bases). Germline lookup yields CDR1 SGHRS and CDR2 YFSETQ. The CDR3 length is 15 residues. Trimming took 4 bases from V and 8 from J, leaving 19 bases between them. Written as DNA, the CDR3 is TGCGCCAGCAGCGCGGGTAACAGGGAGACAGAGCCCCAGCATTTT. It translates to CASSAGNRETEPQHF. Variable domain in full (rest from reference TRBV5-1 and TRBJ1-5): KAGVTQTPRYLIKTRGQQVTLSCSPISGHRSVSWYQQTPGQGLQFLFEYFSETQRNKGNFPGRFSGRQFSNSRSEMNVSTLELGDSALYLCASSAGNRETEPQHFGDGTRLSIL.

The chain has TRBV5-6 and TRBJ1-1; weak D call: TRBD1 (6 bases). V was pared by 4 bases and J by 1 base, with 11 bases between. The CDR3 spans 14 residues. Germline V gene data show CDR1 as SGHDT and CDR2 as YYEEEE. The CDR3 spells CASSHQGTNTEAFF. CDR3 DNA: TGTGCCAGCAGCCATCAGGGGACGAACACTGAAGCTTTCTTT.

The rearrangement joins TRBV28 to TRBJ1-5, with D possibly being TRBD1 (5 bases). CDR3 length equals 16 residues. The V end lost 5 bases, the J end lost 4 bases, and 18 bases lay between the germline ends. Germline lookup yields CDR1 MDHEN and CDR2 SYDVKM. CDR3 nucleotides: TGTGCCAGCAGTCCCCCCAAGACAGACGGGAATCAGCCCCAGCATTTT. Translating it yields CASSPPKTDGNQPQHF.

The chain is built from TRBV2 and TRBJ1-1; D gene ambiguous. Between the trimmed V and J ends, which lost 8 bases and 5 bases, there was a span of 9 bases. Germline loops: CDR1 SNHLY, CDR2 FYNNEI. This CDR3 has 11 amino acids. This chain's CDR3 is CASGVGTEAFF. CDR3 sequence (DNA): TGTGCCAGCGGGGTTGGGACTGAAGCTTTCTTT.

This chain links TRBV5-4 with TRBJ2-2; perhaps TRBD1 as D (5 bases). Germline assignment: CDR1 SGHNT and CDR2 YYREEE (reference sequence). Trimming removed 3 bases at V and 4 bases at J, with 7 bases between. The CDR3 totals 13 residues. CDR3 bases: TGTGCCAGCAGCTCCAGGGCCACCGGGGAGCTGTTTTTT. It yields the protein CASSSRATGELFF.

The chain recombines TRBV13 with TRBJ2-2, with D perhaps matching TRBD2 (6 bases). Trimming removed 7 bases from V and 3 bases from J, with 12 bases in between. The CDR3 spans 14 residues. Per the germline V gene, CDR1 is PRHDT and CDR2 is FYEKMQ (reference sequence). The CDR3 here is CASTPGLDTGELFF. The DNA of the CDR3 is TGTGCCAGCACACCGGGACTTGACACCGGGGAGCTGTTTTTT.

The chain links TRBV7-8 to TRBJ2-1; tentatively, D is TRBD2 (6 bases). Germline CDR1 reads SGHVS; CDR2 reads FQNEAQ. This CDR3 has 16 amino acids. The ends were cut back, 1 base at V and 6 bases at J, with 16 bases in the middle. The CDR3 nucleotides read TGTGCCAGCAGCTTAGTAGTGGGGGGAGTTTCCAATGAGCAGTTCTTC. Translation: CASSLVVGGVSNEQFF.

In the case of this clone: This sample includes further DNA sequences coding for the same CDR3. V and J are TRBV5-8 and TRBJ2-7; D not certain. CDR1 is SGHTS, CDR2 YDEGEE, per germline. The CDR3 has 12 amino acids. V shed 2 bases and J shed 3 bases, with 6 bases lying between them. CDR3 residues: CASSFSGYEQYF. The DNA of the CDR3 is TGTGCCAGCAGCTTCTCCGGCTACGAGCAGTACTTC.

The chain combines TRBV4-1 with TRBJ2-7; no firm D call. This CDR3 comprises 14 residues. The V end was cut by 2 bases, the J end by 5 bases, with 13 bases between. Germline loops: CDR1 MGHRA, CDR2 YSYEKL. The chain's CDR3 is CASSQIQVSHEQYF. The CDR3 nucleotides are TGCGCCAGCAGCCAAATTCAGGTTTCCCACGAGCAGTACTTC.

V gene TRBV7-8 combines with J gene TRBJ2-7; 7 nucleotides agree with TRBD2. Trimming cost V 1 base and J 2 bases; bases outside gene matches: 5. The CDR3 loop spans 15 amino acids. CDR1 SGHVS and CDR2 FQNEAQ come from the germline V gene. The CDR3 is CASSLGGAGAYEQYF. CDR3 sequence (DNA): TGTGCCAGCAGCTTAGGAGGCGCGGGAGCCTACGAGCAGTACTTC.

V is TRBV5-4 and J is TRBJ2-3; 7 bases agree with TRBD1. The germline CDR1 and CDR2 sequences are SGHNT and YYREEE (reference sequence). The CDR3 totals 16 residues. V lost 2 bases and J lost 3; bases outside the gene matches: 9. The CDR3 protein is CASSFQGVGQTDTQYF. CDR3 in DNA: TGTGCCAGCAGCTTTCAGGGGGTTGGTCAGACAGATACGCAGTATTTT. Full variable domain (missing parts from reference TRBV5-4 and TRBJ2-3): ETGVTQSPTHLIKTRGQQVTLRCSSQSGHNTVSWYQQALGQGPQFIFQYYREEENGRGNFPPRFSGLQFPNYSSELNVNALELDDSALYLCASSFQGVGQTDTQYFGPGTRLTVL.

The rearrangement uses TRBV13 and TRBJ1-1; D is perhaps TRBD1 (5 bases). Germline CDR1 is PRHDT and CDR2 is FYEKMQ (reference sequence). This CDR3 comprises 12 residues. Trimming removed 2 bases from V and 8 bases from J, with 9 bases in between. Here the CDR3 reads CASSLYGTEAFF. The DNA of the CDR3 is TGTGCCAGCAGCTTATATGGGACCGAAGCTTTCTTT. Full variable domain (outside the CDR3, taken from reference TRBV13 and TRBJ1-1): AAGVIQSPRHLIKEKRETATLKCYPIPRHDTVYWYQQGPGQDPQFLISFYEKMQSDKGSIPDRFSAQQFSDYHSELNMSSLELGDSALYFCASSLYGTEAFFGQGTRLTVV.

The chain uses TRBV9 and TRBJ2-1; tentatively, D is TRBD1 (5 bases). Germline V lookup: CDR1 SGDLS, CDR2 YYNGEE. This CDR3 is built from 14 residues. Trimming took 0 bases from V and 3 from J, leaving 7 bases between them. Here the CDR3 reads CASSVEDNYNEQFF. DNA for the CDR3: TGTGCCAGCAGCGTAGAGGACAACTACAATGAGCAGTTCTTC.

CDR3 in amino acids: CASNQGLAGLTYNEQFF. The CDR3 DNA reads TGTGCCAGCAATCAGGGTCTAGCGGGGCTCACCTACAATGAGCAGTTCTTC. J is TRBJ2-1 and V is TRBV11-2, with TRBD2 identical over 9 bases. V trimming: 7 bases; J trimming: 2 bases; junction bases outside the gene matches: 12. Germline assignment: CDR1 SGHAT and CDR2 FQNNGV. This CDR3 region has 17 residues. Looking up the rest from reference TRBV11-2 and TRBJ2-1 gives the full variable domain: EAGVAQSPRYKIIEKRQSVAFWCNPISGHATLYWYQQILGQGPKLLIQFQNNGVVDDSQLPKDRFSAERLKGVDSTLKIQPAKLEDSAVYLCASNQGLAGLTYNEQFFGPGTRLTVL.

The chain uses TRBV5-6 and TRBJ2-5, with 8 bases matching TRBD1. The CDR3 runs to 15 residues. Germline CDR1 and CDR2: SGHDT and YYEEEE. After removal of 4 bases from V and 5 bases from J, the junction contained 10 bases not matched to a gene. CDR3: CASSQKTGQGETQYF. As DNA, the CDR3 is TGTGCCAGCAGCCAGAAGACCGGACAGGGCGAGACCCAGTACTTC.

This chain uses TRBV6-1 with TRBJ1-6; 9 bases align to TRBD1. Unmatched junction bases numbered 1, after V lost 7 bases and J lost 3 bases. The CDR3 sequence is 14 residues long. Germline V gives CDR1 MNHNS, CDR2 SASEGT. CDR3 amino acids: CASKDRGYNSPLHF. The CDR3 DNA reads TGTGCCAGCAAGGACAGGGGCTATAATTCACCCCTCCACTTT.

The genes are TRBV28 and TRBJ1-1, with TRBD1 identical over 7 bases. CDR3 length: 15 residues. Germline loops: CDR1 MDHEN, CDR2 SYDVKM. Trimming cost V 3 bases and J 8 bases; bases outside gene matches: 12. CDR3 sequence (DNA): TGTGCCAGCAGTTTGCCTAGGGACAGAGGCCCGGAAGCTTTCTTT. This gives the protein CASSLPRDRGPEAFF.

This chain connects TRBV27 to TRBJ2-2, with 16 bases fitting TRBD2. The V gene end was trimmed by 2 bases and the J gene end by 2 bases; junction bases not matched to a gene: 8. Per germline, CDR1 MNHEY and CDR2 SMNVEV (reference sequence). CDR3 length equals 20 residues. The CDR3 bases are TGTGCCAGCAGTTTAGGGGGACTAGCGGGAGGGCCCCCTAACACCGGGGAGCTGTTTTTT. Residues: CASSLGGLAGGPPNTGELFF.

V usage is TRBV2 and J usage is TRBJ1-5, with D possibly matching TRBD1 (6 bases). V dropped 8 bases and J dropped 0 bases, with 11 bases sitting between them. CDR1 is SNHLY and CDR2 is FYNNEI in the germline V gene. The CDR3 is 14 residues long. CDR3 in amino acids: CASRTAFSNQPQHF. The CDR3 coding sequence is TGTGCCAGCCGGACAGCCTTTAGCAATCAGCCCCAGCATTTT.